This TCR beta chain comes out of a study of blood T cells in healthy people across ages. Whole-study context: Using template switching, researchers captured about one barcoded beta molecule for each two T cells.

Of note for this clonotype: This CDR3 fails to terminate in the conserved phenylalanine or tryptophan, so it likely reflects a read error.

Trimming pared 2 bases from V and 4 bases from J, leaving 6 bases between. The CDR3 totals 12 residues. Through a sample-barcoded 5' primer and a J-beta primer mix, a second PCR was run for 7 to 11 cycles. Every cDNA molecule carried a tag from a template-switch adaptor bearing 12 random nucleotides. TCRdb used MiXCR to reprocess the 5' RACE reads, holding one entry per CDR3 protein. The table includes 700,000 or so distinct CDR3 sequences, approximately 40% detected once. Input material: blood. The V and J genes are TRBV12-3 or TRBV12-4 and TRBJ2-7; D call uncertain. This receptor was taken from a man older than 75 in good health. The CDR3 here is CASSLSWYEQYS. The CDR3 nucleotides are TGTGCCAGCAGTTTATCTTGGTACGAGCAGTACTCC.